The T cell receptor beta chain under discussion was sequenced for a study of blood T cell repertoires in COVID-19. Generated by immunoSEQ multiplex PCR, the TCRdb table keeps only in-frame clones and is missing some. Among 150,000 or so clones, about 80% were seen once, and the ten largest hold 5% to 7%. Those enrolled, adults aged about 18 to 89 years, came from under 25 US areas. The CDR3 consists of 14 residues. The germline V gene encodes CDR1 SGHRS and CDR2 YFSETQ. Trimming cost V 2 bases and J 3 bases, with 9 bases left between them. The origin of this receptor is a woman between 50 and 59 years old who had recovered from COVID-19. The chain is built from TRBV5-1 and TRBJ1-3; the D is unclear. The sample was PBMCs or T cells enriched from blood (not recorded which). CDR3 sequence reads: CASSLKGDGNTIYF. The CDR3 coding sequence is TGCGCCAGCAGCTTAAAGGGAGATGGAAACACCATATATTTT.